The entry below gives a single T cell receptor beta chain sequence along with its context. The PCR contained 60 Vbeta and 13 Jbeta primers. TCRdb's copy holds only in-frame clones and misses some; the assay was immunoSEQ multiplex PCR. The sample contains nearly 110,000 clones, approximately 80% of which appear only once. Germline CDR1 WNHNN, CDR2 SYGVQD (reference sequence). CDR3 length: 18 residues. V was shortened by 0 bases and J by 6 bases, with 21 bases between the two germline ends. The data derive from a study of cytomegalovirus exposure and HLA in healthy donors. Material: PBMCs. This chain joins TRBV10-1 and TRBJ2-1; possible D gene TRBD2, 5 bases. This TCR was recovered from a male donor in good health and CMV-seronegative. The CDR3 region is CASSESDPVRLAGNEQFF. CDR3 bases: TGCGCCAGCAGTGAGTCAGATCCCGTACGGCTAGCCGGCAATGAGCAGTTCTTC.